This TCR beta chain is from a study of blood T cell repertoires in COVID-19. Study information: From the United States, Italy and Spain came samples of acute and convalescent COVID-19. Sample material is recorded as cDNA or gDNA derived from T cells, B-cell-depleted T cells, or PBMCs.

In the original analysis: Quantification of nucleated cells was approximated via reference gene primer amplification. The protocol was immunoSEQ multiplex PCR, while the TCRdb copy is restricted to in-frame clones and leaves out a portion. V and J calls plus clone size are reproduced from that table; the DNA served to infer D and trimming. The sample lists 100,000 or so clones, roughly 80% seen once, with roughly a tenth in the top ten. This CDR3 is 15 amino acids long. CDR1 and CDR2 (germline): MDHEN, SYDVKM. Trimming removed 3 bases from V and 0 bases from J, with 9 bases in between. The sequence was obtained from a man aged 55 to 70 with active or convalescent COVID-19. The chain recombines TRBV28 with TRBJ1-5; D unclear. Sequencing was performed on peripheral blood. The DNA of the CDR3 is TGTGCCAGCAGTTTTTCGCTATATAGCAATCAGCCCCAGCATTTT. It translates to CASSFSLYSNQPQHF.